This note documents a single TCR beta chain sequence. The antigen remains undetermined. This probably arose from a read error, given a far larger clone one base away. The sample's time point: newly diagnosed GD, antithyroid drugs for less than 3 months. The TCR library was prepared using RNA isolated from PBMCs. This specimen belongs to a study of regulatory T cells in long-lasting Graves disease. In building TCR beta libraries, iRepertoire HTBI primers were used together with Arm-PCR of CDR3 regions. Original processing methods: The study identified around 62 TRBV and about 14 TRBJ segments across samples. Via MiXCR, TCRdb re-called the multiplex PCR reads, giving one row per CDR3 protein. The V and J calls and clone size come from TCRdb's table, not from the authors' own analysis. The sample carries some 220,000 distinct CDR3 sequences, approximately 18% recorded once. Findings and limits, study-wide: The researchers studied only peripheral blood, not thyroid tissue.

This sample was shared with a second study, whose subject was T cells in Graves' hyperthyroidism and ophthalmopathy.

This sequence originates from a woman aged 30 to 39 with Graves disease. The source material was peripheral blood mononuclear cells (PBMCs), sampled at new diagnosis, from a patient treated with antithyroid drugs.

CDR3 sequence: CASSLVSGGGEQFF. The CDR3 DNA is TGTGCCAGCAGTTTAGTATCGGGGGGCGGCGAGCAGTTCTTC. The chain links TRBV12-3 or TRBV12-4 to TRBJ2-5, with TRBD2 as a possible D gene (7 bases). The J call may be mistaken, given a closer DNA end match to TRBJ2-1. CDR3 length equals 14 residues.